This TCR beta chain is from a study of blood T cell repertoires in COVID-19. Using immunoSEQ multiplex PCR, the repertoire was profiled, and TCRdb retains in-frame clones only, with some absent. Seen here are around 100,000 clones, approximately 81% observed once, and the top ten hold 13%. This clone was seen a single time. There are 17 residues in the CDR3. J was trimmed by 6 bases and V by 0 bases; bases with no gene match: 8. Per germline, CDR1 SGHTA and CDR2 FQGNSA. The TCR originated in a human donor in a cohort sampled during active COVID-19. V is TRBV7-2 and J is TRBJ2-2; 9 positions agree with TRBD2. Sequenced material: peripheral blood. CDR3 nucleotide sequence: TGTGCCAGCAGCTTAGCGCGTCTAGCGGGAACGGCCGGGGAGCTGTTTTTT. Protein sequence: CASSLARLAGTAGELFF.